The source of this T cell receptor (beta chain) is a study of blood T cells in healthy people across ages. Study-level results: Possibly confounding the expanded clonotype changes was the fact that donor CMV status was unknown. A roughly linear fall in TCR beta diversity per million T cells was seen with increasing age. Naive T cell percentage by flow cytometry tracked strongly with beta diversity.

V was cut by 5 bases and J by 1 base, with 11 bases left in between. Germline V gene lookup returns CDR1 SGHAT and CDR2 FQNNGV. The CDR3 covers 14 residues. Primed by a sample-barcoded 5' primer and a J-beta primer mix, a second PCR proceeded for about 7 to 11 cycles. TCRdb used MiXCR to reprocess the 5' RACE reads, holding one entry per CDR3 protein. The sample includes 600,000 to 850,000 distinct CDR3 sequences, around 25% of them seen just once. Note on this clonotype: Its antigen is as yet unknown.

This sample was also put to use in a study of T cells of mothers and their children. Per that study: For the second PCR, the M1S primer put in sample barcodes and 2-4 random nucleotides.

The TCR was taken from a boy aged 5-17 years in good health. Sequencing used blood. This chain uses TRBV11-2 with TRBJ1-1; D might be TRBD1 (5 bases). In nucleotides, the CDR3 is TGTGCCAGCAGCCCTGGGACGACGAACACTGAAGCTTTCTTT. Translating gives CASSPGTTNTEAFF.